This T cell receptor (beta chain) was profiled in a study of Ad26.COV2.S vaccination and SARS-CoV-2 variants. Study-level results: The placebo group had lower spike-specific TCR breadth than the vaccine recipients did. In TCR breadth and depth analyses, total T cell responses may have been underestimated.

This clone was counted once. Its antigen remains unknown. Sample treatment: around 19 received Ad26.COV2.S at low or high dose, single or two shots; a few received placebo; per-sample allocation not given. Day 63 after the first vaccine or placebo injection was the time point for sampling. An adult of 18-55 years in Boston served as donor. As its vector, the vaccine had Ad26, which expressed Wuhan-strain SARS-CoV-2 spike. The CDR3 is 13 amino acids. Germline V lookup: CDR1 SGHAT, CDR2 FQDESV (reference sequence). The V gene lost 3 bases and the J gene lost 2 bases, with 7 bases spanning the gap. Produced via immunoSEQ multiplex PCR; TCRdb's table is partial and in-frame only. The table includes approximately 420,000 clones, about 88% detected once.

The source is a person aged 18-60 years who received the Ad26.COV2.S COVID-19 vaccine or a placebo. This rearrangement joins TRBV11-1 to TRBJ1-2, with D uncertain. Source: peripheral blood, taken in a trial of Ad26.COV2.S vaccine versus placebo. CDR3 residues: CASSFGPNYGYTF. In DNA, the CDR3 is TGTGCCAGCAGCTTCGGTCCAAACTATGGCTACACCTTC.